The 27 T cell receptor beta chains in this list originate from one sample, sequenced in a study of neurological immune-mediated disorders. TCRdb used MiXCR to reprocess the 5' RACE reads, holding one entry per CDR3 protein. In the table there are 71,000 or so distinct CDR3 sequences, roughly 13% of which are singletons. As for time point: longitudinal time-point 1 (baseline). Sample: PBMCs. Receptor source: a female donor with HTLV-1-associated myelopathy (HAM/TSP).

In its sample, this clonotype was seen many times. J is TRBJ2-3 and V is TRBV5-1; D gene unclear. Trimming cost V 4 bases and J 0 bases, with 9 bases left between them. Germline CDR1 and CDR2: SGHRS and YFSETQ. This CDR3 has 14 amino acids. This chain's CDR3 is CASSPNDSTDTQYF. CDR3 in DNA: TGCGCCAGCAGCCCGAACGATAGCACAGATACGCAGTATTTT. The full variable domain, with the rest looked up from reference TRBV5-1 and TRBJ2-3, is KAGVTQTPRYLIKTRGQQVTLSCSPISGHRSVSWYQQTPGQGLQFLFEYFSETQRNKGNFPGRFSGRQFSNSRSEMNVSTLELGDSALYLCASSPNDSTDTQYFGPGTRLTVL.

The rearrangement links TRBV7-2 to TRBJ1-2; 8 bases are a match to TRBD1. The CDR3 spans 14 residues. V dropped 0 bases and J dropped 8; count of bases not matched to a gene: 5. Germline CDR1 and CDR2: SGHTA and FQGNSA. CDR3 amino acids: CASSLADRAGGYTF. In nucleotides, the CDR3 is TGTGCCAGCAGCTTAGCGGACAGGGCGGGGGGCTACACCTTC.

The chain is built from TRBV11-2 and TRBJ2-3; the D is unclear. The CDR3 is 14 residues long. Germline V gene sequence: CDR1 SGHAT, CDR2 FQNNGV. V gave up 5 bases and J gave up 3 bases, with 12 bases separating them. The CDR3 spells CASSPAFGTDTQYF. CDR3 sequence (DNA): TGTGCCAGCAGCCCCGCCTTTGGGACAGATACGCAGTATTTT.

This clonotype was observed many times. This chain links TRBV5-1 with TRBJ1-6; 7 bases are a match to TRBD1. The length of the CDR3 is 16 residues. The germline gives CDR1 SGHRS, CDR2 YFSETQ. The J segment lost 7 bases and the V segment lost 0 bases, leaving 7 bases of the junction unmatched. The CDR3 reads CASSLAPGTDNSPLHF. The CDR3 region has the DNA TGCGCCAGCAGCTTGGCCCCCGGGACAGACAATTCACCCCTCCACTTT.

The CDR3 sequence is CASSYSTSGGRDNEQFF. The CDR3 coding sequence is TGTGCCAGCAGTTACTCGACTAGCGGGGGGAGAGACAATGAGCAGTTCTTC. The chain employs TRBV6-5 and TRBJ2-1; 13 bases line up with TRBD2. Germline loops: CDR1 MNHEY, CDR2 SVGAGI. The CDR3 spans 17 residues. V lost 0 bases to trimming and J lost 5 bases; unmatched junction nucleotides: 4.

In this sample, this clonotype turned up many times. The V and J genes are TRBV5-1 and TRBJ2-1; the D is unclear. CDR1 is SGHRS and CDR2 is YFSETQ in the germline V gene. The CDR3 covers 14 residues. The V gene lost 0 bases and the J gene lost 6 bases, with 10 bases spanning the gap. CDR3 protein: CASSLAASINEQFF. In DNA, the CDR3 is TGCGCCAGCAGCTTGGCGGCTAGTATCAATGAGCAGTTCTTC.

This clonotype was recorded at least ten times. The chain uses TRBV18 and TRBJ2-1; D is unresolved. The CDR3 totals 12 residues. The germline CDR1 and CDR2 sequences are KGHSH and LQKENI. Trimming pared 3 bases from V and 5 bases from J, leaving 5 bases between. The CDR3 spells CASSPSNNEQFF. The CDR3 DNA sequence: TGTGCCAGCTCACCGTCTAACAATGAGCAGTTCTTC.

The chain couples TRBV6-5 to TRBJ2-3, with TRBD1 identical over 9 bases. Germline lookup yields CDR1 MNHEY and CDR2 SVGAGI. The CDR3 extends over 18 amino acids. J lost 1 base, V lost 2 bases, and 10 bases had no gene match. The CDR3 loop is CASSYDTGGKFRTDTQYF. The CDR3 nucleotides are TGTGCCAGCAGTTACGATACAGGGGGCAAATTTCGCACAGATACGCAGTATTTT.

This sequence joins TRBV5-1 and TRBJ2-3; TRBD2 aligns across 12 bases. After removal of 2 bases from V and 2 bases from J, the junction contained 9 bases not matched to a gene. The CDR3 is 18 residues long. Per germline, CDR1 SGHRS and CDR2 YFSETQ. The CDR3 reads CASSFPRLAGAFTDTQYF. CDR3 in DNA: TGCGCCAGCAGCTTCCCCCGACTAGCGGGGGCCTTCACAGATACGCAGTATTTT.

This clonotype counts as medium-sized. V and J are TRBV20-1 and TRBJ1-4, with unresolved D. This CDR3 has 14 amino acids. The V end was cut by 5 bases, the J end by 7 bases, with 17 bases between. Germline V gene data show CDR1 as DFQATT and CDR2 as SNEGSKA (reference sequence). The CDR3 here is CSAAHREGSEKLFF. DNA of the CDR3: TGCAGTGCTGCTCATCGGGAAGGGAGTGAAAAACTGTTTTTT.

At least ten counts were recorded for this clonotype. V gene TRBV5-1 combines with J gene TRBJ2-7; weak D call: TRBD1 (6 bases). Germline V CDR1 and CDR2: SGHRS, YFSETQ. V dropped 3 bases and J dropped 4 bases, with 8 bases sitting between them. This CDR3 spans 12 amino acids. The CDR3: CASSSTGYEQYF. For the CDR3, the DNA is TGCGCCAGCAGCTCAACAGGGTACGAGCAGTACTTC.

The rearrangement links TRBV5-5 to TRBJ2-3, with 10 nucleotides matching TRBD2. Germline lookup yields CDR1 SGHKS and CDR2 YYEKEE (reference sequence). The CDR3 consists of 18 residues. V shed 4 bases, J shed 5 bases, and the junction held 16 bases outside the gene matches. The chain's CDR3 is CASSRHMSGGASEDTQYF. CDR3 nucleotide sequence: TGTGCCAGCAGCCGACATATGAGCGGGGGGGCCTCTGAAGATACGCAGTATTTT.

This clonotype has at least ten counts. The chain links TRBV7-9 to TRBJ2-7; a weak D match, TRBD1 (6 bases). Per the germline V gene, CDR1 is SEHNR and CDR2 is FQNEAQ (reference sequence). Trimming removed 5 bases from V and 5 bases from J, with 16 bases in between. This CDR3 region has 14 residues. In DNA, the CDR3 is TGTGCCAGCAGCAAAAACAGGGTTCCCCACGAGCAGTACTTC. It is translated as CASSKNRVPHEQYF. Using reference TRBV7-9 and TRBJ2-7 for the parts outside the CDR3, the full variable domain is DTGVSQNPRHKITKRGQNVTFRCDPISEHNRLYWYRQTLGQGPEFLTYFQNEAQLEKSRLLSDRFSAERPKGSFSTLEIQRTEQGDSAMYLCASSKNRVPHEQYFGPGTRLTVT.

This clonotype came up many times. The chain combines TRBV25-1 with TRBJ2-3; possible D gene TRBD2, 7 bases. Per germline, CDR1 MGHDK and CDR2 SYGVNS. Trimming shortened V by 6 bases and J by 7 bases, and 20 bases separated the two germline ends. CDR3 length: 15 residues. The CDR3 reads CASRGRGGEPYTQYF. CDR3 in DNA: TGTGCCAGCAGAGGTCGAGGGGGGGAACCCTATACGCAGTATTTT.

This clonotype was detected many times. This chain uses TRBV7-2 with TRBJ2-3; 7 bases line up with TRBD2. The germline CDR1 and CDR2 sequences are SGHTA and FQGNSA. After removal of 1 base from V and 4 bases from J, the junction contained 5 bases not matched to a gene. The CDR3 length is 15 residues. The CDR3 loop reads CASSLVWGGADTQYF. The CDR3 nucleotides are TGTGCCAGCAGCTTAGTTTGGGGGGGGGCAGATACGCAGTATTTT. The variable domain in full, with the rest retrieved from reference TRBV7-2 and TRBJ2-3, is GAGVSQSPSNKVTEKGKDVELRCDPISGHTALYWYRQSLGQGLEFLIYFQGNSAPDKSGLPSDRFSAERTGGSVSTLTIQRTQQEDSAVYLCASSLVWGGADTQYFGPGTRLTVL.

In DNA, the CDR3 is TGCAGTGCTAGTTCGGACAGATGGTCCTACAATGAGCAGTTCTTC. Its protein product is CSASSDRWSYNEQFF. The chain uses TRBV20-1 and TRBJ2-1; D is possibly TRBD1 (6 bases). V was clipped by 3 bases and J by 1 base, with 13 bases between them. Germline V gene sequence: CDR1 DFQATT, CDR2 SNEGSKA (reference sequence). This CDR3 region has 15 residues.

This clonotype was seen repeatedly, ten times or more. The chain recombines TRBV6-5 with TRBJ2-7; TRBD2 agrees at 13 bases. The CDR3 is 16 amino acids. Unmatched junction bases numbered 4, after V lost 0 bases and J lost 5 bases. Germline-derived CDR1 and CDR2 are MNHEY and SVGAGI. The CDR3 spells CASSYSTSGGANEQYF. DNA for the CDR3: TGTGCCAGCAGTTACTCAACTAGCGGGGGGGCAAACGAGCAGTACTTC.

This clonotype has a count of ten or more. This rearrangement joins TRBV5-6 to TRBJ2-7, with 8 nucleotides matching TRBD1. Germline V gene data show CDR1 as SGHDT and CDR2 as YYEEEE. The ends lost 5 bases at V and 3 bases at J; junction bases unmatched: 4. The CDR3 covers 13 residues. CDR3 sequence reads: CASSDRGDYEQYF. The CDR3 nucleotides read TGTGCCAGCAGTGACAGGGGAGACTACGAGCAGTACTTC.

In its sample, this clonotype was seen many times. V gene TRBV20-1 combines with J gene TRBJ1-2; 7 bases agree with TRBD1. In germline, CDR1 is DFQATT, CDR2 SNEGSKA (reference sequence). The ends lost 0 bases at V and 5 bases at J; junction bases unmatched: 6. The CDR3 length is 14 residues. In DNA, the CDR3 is TGCAGTGCTAGAGATCGAGGGACAGTTTATGGCTACACCTTC. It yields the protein CSARDRGTVYGYTF.

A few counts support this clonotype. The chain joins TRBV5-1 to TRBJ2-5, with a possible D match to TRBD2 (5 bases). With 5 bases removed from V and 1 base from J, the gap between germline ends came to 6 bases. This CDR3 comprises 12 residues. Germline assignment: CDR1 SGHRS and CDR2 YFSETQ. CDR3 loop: CASRRGQETQYF. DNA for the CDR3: TGCGCCAGCAGACGGGGCCAAGAGACCCAGTACTTC. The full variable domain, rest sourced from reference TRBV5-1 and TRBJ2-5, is KAGVTQTPRYLIKTRGQQVTLSCSPISGHRSVSWYQQTPGQGLQFLFEYFSETQRNKGNFPGRFSGRQFSNSRSEMNVSTLELGDSALYLCASRRGQETQYFGPGTRLLVL.

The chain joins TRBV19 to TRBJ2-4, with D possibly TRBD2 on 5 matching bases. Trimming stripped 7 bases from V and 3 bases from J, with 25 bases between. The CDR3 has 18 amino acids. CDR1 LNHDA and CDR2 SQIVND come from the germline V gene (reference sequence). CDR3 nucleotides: TGTGCCAGTAACCCAGCTAGCTGGGGAGAGGAGTTCAAAAACATTCAGTACTTC. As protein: CASNPASWGEEFKNIQYF. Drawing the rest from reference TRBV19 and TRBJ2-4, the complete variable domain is DGGITQSPKYLFRKEGQNVTLSCEQNLNHDAMYWYRQDPGQGLRLIYYSQIVNDFQKGDIAEGYSVSREKKESFPLTVTSAQKNPTAFYLCASNPASWGEEFKNIQYFGAGTRLSVL.

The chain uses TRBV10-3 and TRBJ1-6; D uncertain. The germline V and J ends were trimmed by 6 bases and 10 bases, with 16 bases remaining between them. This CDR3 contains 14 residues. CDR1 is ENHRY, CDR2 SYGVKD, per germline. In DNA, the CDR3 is TGTGCCATCAGGACCGAAGCAGCCGCCTCACCCCTCCACTTT. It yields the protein CAIRTEAAASPLHF.

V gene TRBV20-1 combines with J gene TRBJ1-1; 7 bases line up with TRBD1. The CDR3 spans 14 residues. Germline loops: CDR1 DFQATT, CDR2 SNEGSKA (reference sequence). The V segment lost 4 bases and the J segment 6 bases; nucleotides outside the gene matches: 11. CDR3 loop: CSATRQGGIAEAFF. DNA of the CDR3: TGCAGTGCTACCCGACAGGGAGGGATCGCTGAAGCTTTCTTT.

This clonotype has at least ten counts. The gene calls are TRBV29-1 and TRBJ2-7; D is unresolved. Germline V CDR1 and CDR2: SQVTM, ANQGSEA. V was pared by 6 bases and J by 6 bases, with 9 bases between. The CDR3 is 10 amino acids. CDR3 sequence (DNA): TGCAGCGTACGGACGGCCGAGCAGTACTTC. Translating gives CSVRTAEQYF.

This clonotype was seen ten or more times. The CDR3 DNA sequence: TGTGCCAGCAGCTTAGCCTTGGCGGGGGGAGAGACCCAGTACTTC. It codes for CASSLALAGGETQYF. V usage is TRBV7-9 and J usage is TRBJ2-5, with 8 bases aligning to TRBD2. Germline V gene lookup returns CDR1 SEHNR and CDR2 FQNEAQ (reference sequence). This CDR3 has 15 amino acids. V was clipped by 0 bases and J by 4 bases; unmatched bases: 4.

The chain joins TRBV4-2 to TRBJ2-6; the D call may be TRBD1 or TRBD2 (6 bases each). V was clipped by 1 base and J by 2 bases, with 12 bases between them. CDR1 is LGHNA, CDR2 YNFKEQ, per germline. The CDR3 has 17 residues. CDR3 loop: CASSQGGAGPGANVLTF. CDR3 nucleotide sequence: TGTGCCAGCAGCCAAGGGGGGGCGGGGCCTGGGGCCAACGTCCTGACTTTC.

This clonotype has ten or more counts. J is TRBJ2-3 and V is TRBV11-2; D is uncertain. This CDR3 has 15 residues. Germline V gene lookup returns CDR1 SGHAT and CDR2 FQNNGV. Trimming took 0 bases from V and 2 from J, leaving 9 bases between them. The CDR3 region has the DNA TGTGCCAGCAGCTTAGAGGCCGGTTACACAGATACGCAGTATTTT. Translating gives CASSLEAGYTDTQYF.